Detailed here is one T cell receptor beta chain. The sample comes from a study of OX40 agonist ivuxolimab in advanced cancers. About the research overall: Partial response was recorded in three patients: one hepatocellular carcinoma and two cutaneous melanoma cases.

Only in-frame clones appear in the TCRdb table, and some are missing; sequencing was by immunoSEQ multiplex PCR. The data contain about 64,000 clones, around 88% of them singletons. The V end was cut by 7 bases, the J end by 8 bases, with 23 bases between. The CDR3 runs to 15 residues. Germline V lookup: CDR1 SEHNR, CDR2 FQNEAQ (reference sequence). This TCR was recovered from an adult with an advanced solid tumor such as melanoma, head and neck, liver or kidney cancer. The chain couples TRBV7-9 to TRBJ1-2; TRBD1 is a possible D gene (6 bases). Sequencing used CD4+ or CD8+ T cells sorted from blood, obtained in a trial of the OX40 agonist ivuxolimab. The CDR3 sequence is CASTPRGSGLWGYTF. CDR3 nucleotides: TGTGCCAGCACCCCCAGGGGCTCGGGTCTCTGGGGCTACACCTTC.